Here is one TCR beta chain with its context. The antigen remains undetermined. The data were obtained in a study of radiotherapy plus CTLA-4 blockade in lung cancer. Study-wide points: In blood, early T cell clone dynamics reportedly predicted response best, together with interferon-beta. Radiotherapy plus ipilimumab was followed by expansion in blood of tumor-derived TCR clones.

Assay: immunoSEQ multiplex PCR; the TCRdb copy retains only in-frame clones and omits some. The sample carries some 80,000 clones, about four fifths recorded once. Trimming removed 4 bases at V and 3 bases at J, with 13 bases between. CDR1 is SNHLY and CDR2 is FYNNEI in the germline V gene. This CDR3 is 15 amino acids long. Alongside CTLA-4 blockade with ipilimumab, patients with chemo-refractory metastatic non-small-cell lung cancer received focal radiation. The J gene is TRBJ1-5, the V gene TRBV2; D uncertain. The sample was peripheral blood, taken from a patient treated with radiotherapy plus ipilimumab. The receptor was derived from a human donor with non-small cell lung cancer who had stable disease on radiotherapy plus ipilimumab. CDR3 region: CASSARIEANQPQHF. As DNA, the CDR3 is TGTGCCAGCAGTGCTCGCATCGAGGCCAATCAGCCCCAGCATTTT.